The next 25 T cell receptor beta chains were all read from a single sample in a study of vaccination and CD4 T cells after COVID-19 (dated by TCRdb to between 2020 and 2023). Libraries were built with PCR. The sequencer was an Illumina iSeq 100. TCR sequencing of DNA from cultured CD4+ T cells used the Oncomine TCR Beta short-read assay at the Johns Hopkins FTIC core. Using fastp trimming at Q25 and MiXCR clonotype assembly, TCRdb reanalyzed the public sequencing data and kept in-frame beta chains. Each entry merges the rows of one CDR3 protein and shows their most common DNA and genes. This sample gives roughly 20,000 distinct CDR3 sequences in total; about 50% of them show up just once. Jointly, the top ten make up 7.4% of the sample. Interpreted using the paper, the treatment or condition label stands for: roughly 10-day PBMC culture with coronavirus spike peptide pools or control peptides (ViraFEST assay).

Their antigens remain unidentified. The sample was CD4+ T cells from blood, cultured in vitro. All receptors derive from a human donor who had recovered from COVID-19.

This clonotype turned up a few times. The CDR3 loop reads CAWTPMGEKETQYF. CDR3 in DNA: TGTGCCTGGACCCCCATGGGAGAAAAAGAGACCCAGTACTTC. The J gene is TRBJ2-5, the V gene TRBV30, with D maybe TRBD2 (5 bases). The CDR3 totals 14 residues. V was trimmed by 4 bases and J by 3 bases, leaving 15 bases between them. Germline values: CDR1 GTSNPN, CDR2 SVGIG (reference sequence).

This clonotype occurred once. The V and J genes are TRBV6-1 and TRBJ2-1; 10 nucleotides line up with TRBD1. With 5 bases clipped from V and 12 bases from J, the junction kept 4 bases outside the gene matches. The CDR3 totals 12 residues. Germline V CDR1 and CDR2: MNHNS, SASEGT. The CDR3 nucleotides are TGTGCCAGCAGTACGGGGGACAGGGGGCAGTTCTTC. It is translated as CASSTGDRGQFF.

The CDR3 sequence: CSARSGATGELFF. CDR3 in DNA: TGCAGTGCTAGGTCTGGGGCCACCGGGGAGCTGTTTTTT. The V gene is TRBV20-1, the J gene TRBJ2-2; possibly TRBD1 for D (5 bases). This CDR3 region has 13 residues. Germline lookup yields CDR1 DFQATT and CDR2 SNEGSKA (reference sequence). Trimming stripped 3 bases from V and 4 bases from J, with 9 bases between.

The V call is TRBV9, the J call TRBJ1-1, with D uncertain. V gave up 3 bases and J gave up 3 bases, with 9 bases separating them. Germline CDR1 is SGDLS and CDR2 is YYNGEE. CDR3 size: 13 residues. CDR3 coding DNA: TGTGCCAGCAGCGCCTCCCAGGACACTGAAGCTTTCTTT. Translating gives CASSASQDTEAFF.

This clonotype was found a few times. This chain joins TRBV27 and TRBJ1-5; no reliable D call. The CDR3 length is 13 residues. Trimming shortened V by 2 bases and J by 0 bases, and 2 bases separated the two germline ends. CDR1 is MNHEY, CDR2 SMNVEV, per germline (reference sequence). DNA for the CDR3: TGTGCCAGCAGTTTAGTTAGCAATCAGCCCCAGCATTTT. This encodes CASSLVSNQPQHF.

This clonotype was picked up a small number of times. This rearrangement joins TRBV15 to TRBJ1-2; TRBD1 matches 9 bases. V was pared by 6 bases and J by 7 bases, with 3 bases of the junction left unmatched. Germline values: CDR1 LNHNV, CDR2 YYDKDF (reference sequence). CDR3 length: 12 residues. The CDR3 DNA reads TGTGCCACCAGACAGGGGGCCTCTGGCTACACCTTC. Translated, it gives CATRQGASGYTF.

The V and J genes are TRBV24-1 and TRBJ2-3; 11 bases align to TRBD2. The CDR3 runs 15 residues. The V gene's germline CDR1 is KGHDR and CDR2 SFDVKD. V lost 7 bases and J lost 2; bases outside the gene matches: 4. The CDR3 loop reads CATSGLAGHTDTQYF. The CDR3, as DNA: TGTGCCACCAGCGGACTAGCGGGCCACACAGATACGCAGTATTTT.

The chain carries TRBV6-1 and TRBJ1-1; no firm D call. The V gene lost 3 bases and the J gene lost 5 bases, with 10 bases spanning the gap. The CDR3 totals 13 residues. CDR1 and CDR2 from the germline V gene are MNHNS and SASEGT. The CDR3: CASSEQWGTEAFF. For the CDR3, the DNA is TGTGCCAGCAGTGAGCAATGGGGAACTGAAGCTTTCTTT.

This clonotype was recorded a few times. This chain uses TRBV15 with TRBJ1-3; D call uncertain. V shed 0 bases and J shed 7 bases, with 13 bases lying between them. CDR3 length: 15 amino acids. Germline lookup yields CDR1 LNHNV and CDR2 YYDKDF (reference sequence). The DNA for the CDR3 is TGTGCCACCAGCAGAGACGACTCTGAAATCAACACCATATATTTT. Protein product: CATSRDDSEINTIYF.

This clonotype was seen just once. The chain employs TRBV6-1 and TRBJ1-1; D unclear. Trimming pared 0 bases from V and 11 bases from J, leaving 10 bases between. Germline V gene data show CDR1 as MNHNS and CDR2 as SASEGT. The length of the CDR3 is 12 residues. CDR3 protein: CASSEAIRRAFF. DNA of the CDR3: TGTGCCAGCAGTGAAGCGATAAGGCGGGCTTTCTTT.

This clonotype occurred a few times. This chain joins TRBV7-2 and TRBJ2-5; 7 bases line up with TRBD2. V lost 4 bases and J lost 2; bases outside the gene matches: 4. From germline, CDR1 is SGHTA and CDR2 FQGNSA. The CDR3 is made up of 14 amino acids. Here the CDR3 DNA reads TGTGCCAGCAGCTCTAGCGGCCCTCAAGAGACCCAGTACTTC. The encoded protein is CASSSSGPQETQYF.

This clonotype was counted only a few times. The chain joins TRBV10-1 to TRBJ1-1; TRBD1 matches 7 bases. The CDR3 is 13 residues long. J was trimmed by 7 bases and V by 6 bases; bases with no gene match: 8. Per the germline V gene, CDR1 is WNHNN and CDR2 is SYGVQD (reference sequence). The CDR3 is CASSRNRQGEAFF. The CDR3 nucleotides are TGCGCCAGCAGCCGCAATCGACAGGGTGAAGCTTTCTTT.

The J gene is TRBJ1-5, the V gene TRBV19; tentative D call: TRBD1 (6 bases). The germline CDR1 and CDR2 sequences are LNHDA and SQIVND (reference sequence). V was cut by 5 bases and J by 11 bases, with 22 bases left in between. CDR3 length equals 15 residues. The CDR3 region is CASSQLGGTQKTQHF. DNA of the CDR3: TGTGCCAGTAGTCAGTTAGGGGGGACTCAAAAGACCCAGCATTTT.

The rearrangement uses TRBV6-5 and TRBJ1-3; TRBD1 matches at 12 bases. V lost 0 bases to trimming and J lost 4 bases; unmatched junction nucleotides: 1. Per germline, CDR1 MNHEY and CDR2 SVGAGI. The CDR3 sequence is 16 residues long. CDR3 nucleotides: TGTGCCAGCAGTTACTCGGGACAGGGGGCCGGAAACACCATATATTTT. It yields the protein CASSYSGQGAGNTIYF.

CDR3 region: CASSLRPGSSYEQYF. The CDR3 nucleotides are TGTGCCAGCAGTCTCCGGCCGGGGAGCTCCTACGAGCAGTACTTC. This sequence joins TRBV27 and TRBJ2-7; a possible D gene is TRBD2 (5 bases). Trimming shortened V by 5 bases and J by 0 bases, and 14 bases separated the two germline ends. CDR1 is MNHEY, CDR2 SMNVEV, per germline (reference sequence). This CDR3 contains 15 residues.

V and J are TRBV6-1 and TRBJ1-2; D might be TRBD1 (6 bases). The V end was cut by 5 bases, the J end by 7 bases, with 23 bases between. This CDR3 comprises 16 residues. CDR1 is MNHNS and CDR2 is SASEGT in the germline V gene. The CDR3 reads CASSSLDRSVPGGYTF. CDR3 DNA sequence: TGTGCCAGCAGTAGCCTAGACAGGAGTGTTCCTGGTGGCTACACCTTC.

The CDR3 spells CAISDNRLSSGNTIYF. The CDR3 bases are TGTGCCATCAGCGATAACCGGCTGAGCTCTGGAAACACCATATATTTT. The chain carries TRBV10-3 and TRBJ1-3; no reliable D call. Trimming shortened V by 6 bases and J by 0 bases, and 15 bases separated the two germline ends. This CDR3 has 16 residues. Germline V gene data show CDR1 as ENHRY and CDR2 as SYGVKD.

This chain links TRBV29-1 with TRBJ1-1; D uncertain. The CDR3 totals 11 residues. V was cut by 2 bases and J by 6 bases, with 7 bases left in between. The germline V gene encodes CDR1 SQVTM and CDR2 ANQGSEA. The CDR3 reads CSVELGSEAFF. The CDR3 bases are TGCAGCGTTGAATTAGGGTCTGAAGCTTTCTTT.

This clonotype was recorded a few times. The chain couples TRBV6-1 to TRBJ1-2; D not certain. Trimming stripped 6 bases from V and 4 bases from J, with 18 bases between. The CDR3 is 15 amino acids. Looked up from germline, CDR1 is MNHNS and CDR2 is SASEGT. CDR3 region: CASSHPDVGFYGYTF. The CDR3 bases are TGTGCCAGCAGCCACCCGGACGTAGGATTCTATGGCTACACCTTC.

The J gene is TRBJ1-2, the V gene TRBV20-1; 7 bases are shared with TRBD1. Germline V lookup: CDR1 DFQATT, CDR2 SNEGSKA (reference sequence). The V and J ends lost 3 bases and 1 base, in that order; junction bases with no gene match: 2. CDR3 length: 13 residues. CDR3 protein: CSASQGVNYGYTF. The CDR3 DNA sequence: TGCAGTGCTAGCCAGGGGGTTAACTATGGCTACACCTTC.

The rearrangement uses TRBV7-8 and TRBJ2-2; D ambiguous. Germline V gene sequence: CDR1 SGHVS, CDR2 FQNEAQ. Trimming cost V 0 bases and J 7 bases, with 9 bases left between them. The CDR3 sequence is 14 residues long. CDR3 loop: CASSLADWGGELFF. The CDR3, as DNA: TGTGCCAGCAGCTTAGCTGATTGGGGCGGGGAGCTGTTTTTT.

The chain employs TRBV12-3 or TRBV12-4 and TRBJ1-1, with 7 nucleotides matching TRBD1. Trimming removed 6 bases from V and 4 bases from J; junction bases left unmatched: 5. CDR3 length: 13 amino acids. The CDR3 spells CASRRQGGTEAFF. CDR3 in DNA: TGTGCCAGCAGGCGACAGGGAGGCACTGAAGCTTTCTTT.

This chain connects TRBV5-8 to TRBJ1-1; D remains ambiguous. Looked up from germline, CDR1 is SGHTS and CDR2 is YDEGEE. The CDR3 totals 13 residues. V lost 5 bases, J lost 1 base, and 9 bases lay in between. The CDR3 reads CASSPEPNTEAFF. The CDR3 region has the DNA TGTGCCAGCAGTCCTGAACCGAACACTGAAGCTTTCTTT. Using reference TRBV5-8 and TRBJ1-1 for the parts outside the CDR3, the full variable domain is EAGVTQSPTHLIKTRGQQATLRCSPISGHTSVYWYQQALGLGLQFLLWYDEGEERNRGNFPPRFSGRQFPNYSSELNVNALELEDSALYLCASSPEPNTEAFFGQGTRLTVV.

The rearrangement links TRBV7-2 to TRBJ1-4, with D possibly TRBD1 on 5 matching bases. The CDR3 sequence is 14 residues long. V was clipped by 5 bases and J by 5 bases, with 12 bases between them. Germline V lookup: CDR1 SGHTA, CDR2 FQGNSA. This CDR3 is CASSPQGLNEKLFF. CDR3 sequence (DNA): TGTGCCAGCAGCCCCCAGGGACTGAATGAAAAACTGTTTTTT.

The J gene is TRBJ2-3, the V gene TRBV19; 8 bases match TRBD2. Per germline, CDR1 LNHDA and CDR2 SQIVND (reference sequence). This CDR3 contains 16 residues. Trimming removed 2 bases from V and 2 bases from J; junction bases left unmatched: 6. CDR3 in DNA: TGTGCCAGTAGTATACGCAGCGGGGGAATCACAGATACGCAGTATTTT. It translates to CASSIRSGGITDTQYF.